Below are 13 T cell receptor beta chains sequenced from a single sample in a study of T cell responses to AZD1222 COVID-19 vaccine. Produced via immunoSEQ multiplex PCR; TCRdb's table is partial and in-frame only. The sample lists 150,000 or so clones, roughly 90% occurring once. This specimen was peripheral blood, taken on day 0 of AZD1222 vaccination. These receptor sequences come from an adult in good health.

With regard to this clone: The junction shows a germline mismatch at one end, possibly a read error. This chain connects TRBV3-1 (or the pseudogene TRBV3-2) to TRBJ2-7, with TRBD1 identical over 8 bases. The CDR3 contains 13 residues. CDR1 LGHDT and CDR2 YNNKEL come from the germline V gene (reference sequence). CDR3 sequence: CASSLGQGVEKYF. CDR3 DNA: TGTGCCAGCAGCCTCGGACAGGGTGTCGAGAAGTACTTC.

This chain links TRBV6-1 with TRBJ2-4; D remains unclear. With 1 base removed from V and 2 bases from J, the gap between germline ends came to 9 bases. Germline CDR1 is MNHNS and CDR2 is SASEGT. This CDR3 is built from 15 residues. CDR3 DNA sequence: TGTGCCAGCAGTGAAGGTCCGGCTTCCAAAAACATTCAGTACTTC. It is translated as CASSEGPASKNIQYF.

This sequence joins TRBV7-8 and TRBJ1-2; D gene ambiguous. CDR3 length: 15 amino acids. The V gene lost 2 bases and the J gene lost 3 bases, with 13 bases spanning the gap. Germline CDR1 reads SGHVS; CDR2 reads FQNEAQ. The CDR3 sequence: CASSLMVGGYYGYTF. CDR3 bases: TGTGCCAGCAGCTTAATGGTAGGAGGTTACTATGGCTACACCTTC.

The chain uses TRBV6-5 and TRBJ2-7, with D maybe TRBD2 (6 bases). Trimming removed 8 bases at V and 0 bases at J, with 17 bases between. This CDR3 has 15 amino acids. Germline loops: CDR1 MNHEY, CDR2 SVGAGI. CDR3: CASGRQRDSSYEQYF. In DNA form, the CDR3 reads TGTGCCAGCGGGAGGCAAAGAGACAGCTCCTACGAGCAGTACTTC.

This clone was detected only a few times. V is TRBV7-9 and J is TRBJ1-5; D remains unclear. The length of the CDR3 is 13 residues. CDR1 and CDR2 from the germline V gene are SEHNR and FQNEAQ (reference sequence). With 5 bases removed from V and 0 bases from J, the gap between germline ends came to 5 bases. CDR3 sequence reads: CASSQNSNQPQHF. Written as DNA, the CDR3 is TGTGCCAGCAGCCAGAATAGCAATCAGCCCCAGCATTTT.

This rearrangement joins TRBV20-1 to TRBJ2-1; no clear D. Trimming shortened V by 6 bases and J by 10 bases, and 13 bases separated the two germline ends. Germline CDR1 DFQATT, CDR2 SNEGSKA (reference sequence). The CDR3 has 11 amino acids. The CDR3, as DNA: TGCAGTGCCGCCCCACAGACAGAGCAGTTCTTC. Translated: CSAAPQTEQFF.

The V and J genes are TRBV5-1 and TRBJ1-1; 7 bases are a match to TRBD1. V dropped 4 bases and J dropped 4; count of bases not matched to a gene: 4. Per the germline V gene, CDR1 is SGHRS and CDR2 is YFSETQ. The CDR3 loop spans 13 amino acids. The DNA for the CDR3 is TGCGCCAGCAGCCGCTCAGGGGGCACTGAAGCTTTCTTT. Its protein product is CASSRSGGTEAFF.

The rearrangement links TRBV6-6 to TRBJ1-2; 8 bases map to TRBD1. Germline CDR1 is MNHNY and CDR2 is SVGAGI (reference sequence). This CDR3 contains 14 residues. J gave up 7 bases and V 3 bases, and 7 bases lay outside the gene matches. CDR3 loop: CASSYTTGDRGYTF. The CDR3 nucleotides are TGTGCCAGCAGTTATACGACAGGGGATCGTGGCTACACCTTC.

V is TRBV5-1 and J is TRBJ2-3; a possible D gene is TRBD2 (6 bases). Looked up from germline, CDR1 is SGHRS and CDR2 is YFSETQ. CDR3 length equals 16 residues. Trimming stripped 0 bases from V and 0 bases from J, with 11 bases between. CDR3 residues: CASSLGAGTSTDTQYF. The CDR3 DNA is TGCGCCAGCAGCTTGGGCGCAGGGACTAGCACAGATACGCAGTATTTT.

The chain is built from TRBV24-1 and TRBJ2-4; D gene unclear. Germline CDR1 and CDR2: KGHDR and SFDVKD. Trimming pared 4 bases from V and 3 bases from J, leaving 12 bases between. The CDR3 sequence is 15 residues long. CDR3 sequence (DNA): TGTGCCACCAGTGACAATAAGGACGGCAAAAACATTCAGTACTTC. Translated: CATSDNKDGKNIQYF.

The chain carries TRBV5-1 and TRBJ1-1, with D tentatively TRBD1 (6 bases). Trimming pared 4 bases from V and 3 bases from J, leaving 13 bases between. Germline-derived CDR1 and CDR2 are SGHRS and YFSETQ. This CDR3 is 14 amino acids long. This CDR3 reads CASSSRGYHTEAFF. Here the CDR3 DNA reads TGCGCCAGCAGCAGCAGGGGTTATCACACTGAAGCTTTCTTT.

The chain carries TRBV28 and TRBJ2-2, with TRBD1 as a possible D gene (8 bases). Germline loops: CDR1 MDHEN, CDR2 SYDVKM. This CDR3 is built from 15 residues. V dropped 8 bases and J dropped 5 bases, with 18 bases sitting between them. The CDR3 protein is CASHRGGDLTGELFF. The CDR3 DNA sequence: TGTGCCAGCCACAGGGGGGGAGATTTGACCGGGGAGCTGTTTTTT. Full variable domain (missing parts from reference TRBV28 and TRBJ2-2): DVKVTQSSRYLVKRTGEKVFLECVQDMDHENMFWYRQDPGLGLRLIYFSYDVKMKEKGDIPEGYSVSREKKERFSLILESASTNQTSMYLCASHRGGDLTGELFFGEGSRLTVL.

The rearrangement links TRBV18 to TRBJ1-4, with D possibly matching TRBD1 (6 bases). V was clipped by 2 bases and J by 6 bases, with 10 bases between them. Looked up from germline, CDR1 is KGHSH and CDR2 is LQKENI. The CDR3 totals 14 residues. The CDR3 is CASSPGTWDEKLFF. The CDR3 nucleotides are TGTGCCAGCTCACCAGGGACATGGGATGAAAAACTGTTTTTT.